This T cell receptor beta chain was documented in a study of blood T cell repertoires in COVID-19. Study-wide context: PBMCs, B-cell-depleted T cells, or T cells provided the cDNA or gDNA that made up the material.

Produced via immunoSEQ multiplex PCR; TCRdb's table is partial and in-frame only. This table holds approximately 140,000 clones, about 86% found once. This CDR3 region has 12 residues. V lost 4 bases and J lost 0, with 3 bases in between. CDR1 and CDR2 (germline): SGHDT, YYEEEE. V usage is TRBV5-6 and J usage is TRBJ2-3; no firm D call. The TCR originated in a woman aged 55-69 years with acute or convalescent COVID-19. Sequencing was carried out using peripheral blood. CDR3 DNA: TGTGCCAGCAGCCCTAGCACAGATACGCAGTATTTT. Residues: CASSPSTDTQYF.